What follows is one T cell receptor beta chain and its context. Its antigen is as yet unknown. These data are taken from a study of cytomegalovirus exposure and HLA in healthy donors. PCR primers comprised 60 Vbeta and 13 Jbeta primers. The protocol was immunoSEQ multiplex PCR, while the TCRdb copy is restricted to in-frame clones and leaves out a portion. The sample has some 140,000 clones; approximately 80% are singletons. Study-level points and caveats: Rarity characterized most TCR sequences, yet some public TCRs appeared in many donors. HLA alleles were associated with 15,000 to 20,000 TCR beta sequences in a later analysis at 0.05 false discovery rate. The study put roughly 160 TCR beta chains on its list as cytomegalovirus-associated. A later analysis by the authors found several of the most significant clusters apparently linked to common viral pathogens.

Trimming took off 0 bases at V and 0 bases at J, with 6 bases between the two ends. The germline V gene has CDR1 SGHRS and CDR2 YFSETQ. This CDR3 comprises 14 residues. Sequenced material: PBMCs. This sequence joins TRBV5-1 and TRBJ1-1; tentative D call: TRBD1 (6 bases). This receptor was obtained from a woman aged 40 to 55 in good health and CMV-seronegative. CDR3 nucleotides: TGCGCCAGCAGCTTGGGGACAGTGAACACTGAAGCTTTCTTT. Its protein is CASSLGTVNTEAFF.